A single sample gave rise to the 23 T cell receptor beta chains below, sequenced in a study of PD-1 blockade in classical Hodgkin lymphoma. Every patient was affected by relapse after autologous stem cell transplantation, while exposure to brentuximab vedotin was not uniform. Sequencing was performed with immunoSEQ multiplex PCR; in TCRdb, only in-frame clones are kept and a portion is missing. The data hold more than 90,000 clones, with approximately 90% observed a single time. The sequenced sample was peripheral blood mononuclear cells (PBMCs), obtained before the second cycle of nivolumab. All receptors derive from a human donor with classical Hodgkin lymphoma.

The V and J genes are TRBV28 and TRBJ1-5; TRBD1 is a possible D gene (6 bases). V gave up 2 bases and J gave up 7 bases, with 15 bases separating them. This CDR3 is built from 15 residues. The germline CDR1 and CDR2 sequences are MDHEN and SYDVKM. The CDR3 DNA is TGTGCCAGCAGTTTAGGGGGGGCGCACAGCCAGCCCCAGCATTTT. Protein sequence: CASSLGGAHSQPQHF.

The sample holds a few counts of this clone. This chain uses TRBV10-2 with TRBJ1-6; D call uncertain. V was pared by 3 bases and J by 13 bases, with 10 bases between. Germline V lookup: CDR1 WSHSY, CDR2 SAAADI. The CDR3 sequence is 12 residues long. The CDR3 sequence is CASSDGLTPLHF. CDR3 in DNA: TGCGCCAGCAGTGACGGGCTTACCCCCCTCCACTTT.

This CDR3 reads CASRDGSGGPPAEQFF. In nucleotides, the CDR3 is TGTGCCAGCAGGGATGGGAGCGGGGGGCCCCCCGCTGAGCAGTTCTTC. The chain uses TRBV5-5 and TRBJ2-1; 9 bases are a match to TRBD2. The germline V gene has CDR1 SGHKS and CDR2 YYEKEE (reference sequence). The CDR3 totals 16 residues. The V segment lost 5 bases and the J segment 9 bases; nucleotides outside the gene matches: 15.

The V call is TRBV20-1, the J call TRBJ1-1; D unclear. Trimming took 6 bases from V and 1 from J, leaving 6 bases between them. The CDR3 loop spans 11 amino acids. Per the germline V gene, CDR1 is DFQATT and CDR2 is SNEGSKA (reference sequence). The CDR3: CSATKNTEAFF. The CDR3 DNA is TGCAGTGCCACCAAGAACACTGAAGCTTTCTTT.

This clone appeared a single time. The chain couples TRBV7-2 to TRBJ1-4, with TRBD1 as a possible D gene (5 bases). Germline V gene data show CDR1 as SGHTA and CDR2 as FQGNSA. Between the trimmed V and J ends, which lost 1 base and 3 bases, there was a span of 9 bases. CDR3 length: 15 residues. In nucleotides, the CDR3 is TGTGCCAGCAGCTTAGATGGGGCAGCTAATGAAAAACTGTTTTTT. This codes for CASSLDGAANEKLFF.

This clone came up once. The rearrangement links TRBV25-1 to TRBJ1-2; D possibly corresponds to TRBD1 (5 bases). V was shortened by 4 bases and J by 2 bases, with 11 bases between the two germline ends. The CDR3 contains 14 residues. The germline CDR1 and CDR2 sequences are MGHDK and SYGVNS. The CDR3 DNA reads TGTGCCAGCAGTGCAACGACAGCCAACTATGGCTACACCTTC. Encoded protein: CASSATTANYGYTF.

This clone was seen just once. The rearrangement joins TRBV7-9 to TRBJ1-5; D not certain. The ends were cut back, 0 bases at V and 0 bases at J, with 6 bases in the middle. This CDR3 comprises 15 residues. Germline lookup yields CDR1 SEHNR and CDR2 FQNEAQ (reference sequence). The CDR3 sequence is CASSLAASSNQPQHF. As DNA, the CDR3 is TGTGCCAGCAGCTTAGCAGCGTCTAGCAATCAGCCCCAGCATTTT.

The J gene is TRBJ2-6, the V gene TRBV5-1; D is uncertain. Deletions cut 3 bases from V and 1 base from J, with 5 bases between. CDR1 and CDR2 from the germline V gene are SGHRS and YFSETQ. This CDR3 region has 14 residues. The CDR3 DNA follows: TGCGCCAGCAGCTCCGGATCTGGGGCCAACGTCCTGACTTTC. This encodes CASSSGSGANVLTF.

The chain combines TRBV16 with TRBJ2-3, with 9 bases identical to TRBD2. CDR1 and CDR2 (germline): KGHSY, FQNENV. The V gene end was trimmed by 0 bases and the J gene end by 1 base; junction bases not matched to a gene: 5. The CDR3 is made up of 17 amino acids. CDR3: CASSQSSLAGRTDTQYF. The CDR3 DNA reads TGTGCCAGCAGCCAATCAAGCCTAGCGGGACGCACAGATACGCAGTATTTT. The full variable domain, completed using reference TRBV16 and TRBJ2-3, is GEEVAQTPKHLVRGEGQKAKLYCAPIKGHSYVFWYQQVLKNEFKFLISFQNENVFDETGMPKERFSAKCLPNSPCSLEIQATKLEDSAVYFCASSQSSLAGRTDTQYFGPGTRLTVL.

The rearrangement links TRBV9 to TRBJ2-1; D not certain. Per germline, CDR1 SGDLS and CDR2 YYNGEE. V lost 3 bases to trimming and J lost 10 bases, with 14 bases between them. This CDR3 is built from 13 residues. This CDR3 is CASSATDGLEQFF. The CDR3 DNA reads TGTGCCAGCAGCGCAACCGACGGGTTGGAGCAGTTCTTC.

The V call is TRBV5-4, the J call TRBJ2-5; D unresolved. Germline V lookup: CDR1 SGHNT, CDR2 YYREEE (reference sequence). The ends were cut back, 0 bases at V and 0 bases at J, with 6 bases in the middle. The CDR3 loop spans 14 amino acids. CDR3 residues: CASSLGGNQETQYF. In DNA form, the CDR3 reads TGTGCCAGCAGCTTGGGTGGGAACCAAGAGACCCAGTACTTC.

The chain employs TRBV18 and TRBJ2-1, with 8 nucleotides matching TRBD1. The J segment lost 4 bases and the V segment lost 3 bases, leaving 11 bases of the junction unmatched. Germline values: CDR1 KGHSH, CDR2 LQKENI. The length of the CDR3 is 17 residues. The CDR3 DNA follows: TGTGCCAGCTCACCCCGTGGAGGGACAGGAGGTTACAATGAGCAGTTCTTC. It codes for CASSPRGGTGGYNEQFF.

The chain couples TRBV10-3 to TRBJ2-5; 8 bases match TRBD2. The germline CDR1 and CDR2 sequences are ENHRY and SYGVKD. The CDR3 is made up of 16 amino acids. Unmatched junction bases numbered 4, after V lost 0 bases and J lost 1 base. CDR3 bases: TGTGCCATCAGTGAGTCAAGCGGGGGAGCCCAAGAGACCCAGTACTTC. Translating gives CAISESSGGAQETQYF.

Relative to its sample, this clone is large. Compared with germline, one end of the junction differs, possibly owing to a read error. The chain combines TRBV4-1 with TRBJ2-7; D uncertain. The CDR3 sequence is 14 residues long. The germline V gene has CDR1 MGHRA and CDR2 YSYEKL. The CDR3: CASSQDTVPYQQYF. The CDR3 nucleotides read TGCGCCAGCAGCCAAGATACAGTCCCCTACCAGCAGTACTTC.

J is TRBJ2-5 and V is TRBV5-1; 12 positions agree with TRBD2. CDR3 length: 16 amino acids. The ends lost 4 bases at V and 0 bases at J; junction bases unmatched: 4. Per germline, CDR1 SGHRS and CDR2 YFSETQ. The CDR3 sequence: CASSRGTSGYQETQYF. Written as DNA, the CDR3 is TGCGCCAGCAGCCGTGGGACTAGCGGGTACCAAGAGACCCAGTACTTC.

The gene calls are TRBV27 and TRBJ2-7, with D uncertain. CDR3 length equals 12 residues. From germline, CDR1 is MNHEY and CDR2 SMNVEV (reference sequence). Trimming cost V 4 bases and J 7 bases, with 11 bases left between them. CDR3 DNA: TGTGCCAGCAGTTCCCATTCTAGGGAGCAGTACTTC. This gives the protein CASSSHSREQYF.

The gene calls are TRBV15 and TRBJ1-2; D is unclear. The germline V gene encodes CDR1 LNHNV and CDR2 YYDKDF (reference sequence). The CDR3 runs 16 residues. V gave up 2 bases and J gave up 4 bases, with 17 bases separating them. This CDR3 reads CATSRTGNIGGYGYTF. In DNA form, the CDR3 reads TGTGCCACCAGCAGAACGGGAAATATTGGTGGCTATGGCTACACCTTC. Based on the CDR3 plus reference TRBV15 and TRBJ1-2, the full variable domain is DAMVIQNPRYQVTQFGKPVTLSCSQTLNHNVMYWYQQKSSQAPKLLFHYYDKDFNNEADTPDNFQSRRPNTSFCFLDIRSPGLGDTAMYLCATSRTGNIGGYGYTFGSGTRLTVV.

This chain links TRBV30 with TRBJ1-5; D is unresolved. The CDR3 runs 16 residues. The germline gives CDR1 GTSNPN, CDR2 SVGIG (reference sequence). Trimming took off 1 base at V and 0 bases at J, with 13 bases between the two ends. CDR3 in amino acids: CAWSEEDLYSNQPQHF. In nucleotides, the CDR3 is TGTGCCTGGAGTGAAGAGGACCTCTATAGCAATCAGCCCCAGCATTTT.

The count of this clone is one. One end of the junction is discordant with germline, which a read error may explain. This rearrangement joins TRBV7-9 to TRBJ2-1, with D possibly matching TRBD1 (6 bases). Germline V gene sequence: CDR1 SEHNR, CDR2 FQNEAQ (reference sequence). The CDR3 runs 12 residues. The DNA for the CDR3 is TGTGCCAGCAGCTCCCGACAGGTCCAGTGGCTCTTC. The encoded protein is CASSSRQVQWLF.

CDR3 DNA: TGTGCCAGCAGCTACGGGACAGGGTCCTACGAGCAGTACTTC. Translation gives CASSYGTGSYEQYF. V usage is TRBV9 and J usage is TRBJ2-7; TRBD1 agrees at 9 bases. Trimming removed 4 bases from V and 1 base from J; junction bases left unmatched: 3. The length of the CDR3 is 14 residues. The germline V gene has CDR1 SGDLS and CDR2 YYNGEE.

CDR3 nucleotides: TGTGCCTGGACAGAAGGGGGTAGTGATGAAAAACTGTTTTTT. Its protein is CAWTEGGSDEKLFF. The chain is built from TRBV30 and TRBJ1-4, with D possibly being TRBD1 (6 bases). CDR3 size: 14 residues. Trimming shortened V by 4 bases and J by 6 bases, and 15 bases separated the two germline ends. Germline-derived CDR1 and CDR2 are GTSNPN and SVGIG (reference sequence).

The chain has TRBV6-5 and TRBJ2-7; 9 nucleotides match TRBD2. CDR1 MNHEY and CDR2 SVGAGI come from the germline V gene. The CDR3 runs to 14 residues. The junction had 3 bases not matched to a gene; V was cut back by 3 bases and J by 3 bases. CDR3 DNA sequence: TGTGCCAGCAGTTATGGCGGGGGGGTCTACGAGCAGTACTTC. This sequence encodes CASSYGGGVYEQYF.

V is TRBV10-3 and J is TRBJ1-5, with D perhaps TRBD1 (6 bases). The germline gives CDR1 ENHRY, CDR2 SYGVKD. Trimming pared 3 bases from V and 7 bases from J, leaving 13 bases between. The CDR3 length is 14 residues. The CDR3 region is CAISDPGGWQPQHF. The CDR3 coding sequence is TGTGCCATCAGTGATCCGGGGGGCTGGCAGCCCCAGCATTTT.